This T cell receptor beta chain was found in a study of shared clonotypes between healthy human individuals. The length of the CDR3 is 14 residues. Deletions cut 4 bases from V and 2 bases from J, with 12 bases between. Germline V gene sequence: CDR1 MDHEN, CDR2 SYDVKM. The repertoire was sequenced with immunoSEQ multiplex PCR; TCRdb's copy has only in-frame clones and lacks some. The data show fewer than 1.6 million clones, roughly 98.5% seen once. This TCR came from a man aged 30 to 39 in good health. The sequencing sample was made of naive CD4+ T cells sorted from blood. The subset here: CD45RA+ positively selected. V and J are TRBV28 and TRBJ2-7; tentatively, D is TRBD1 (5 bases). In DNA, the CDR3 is TGTGCCAGCAGTTCCCCGACAGATACCTACGAGCAGTACTTC. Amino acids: CASSSPTDTYEQYF.